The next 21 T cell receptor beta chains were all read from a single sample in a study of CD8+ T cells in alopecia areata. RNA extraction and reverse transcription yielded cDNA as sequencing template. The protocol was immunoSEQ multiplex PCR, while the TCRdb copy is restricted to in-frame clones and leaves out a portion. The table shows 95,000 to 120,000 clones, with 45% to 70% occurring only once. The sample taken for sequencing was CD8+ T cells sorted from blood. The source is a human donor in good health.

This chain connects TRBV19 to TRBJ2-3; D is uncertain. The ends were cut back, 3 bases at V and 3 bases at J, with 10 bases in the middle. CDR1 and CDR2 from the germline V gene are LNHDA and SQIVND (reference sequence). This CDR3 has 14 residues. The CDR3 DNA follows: TGTGCCAGTAGTATGCTCCTCGGGACAGATACGCAGTATTTT. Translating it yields CASSMLLGTDTQYF.

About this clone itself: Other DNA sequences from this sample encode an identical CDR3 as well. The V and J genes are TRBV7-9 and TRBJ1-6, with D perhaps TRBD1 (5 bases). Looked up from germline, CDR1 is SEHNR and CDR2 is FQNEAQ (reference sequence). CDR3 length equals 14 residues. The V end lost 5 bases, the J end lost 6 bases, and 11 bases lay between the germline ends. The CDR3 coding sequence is TGTGCCAGCAGCCCAGGACAAAGTAATTCACCCCTCCACTTT. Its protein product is CASSPGQSNSPLHF.

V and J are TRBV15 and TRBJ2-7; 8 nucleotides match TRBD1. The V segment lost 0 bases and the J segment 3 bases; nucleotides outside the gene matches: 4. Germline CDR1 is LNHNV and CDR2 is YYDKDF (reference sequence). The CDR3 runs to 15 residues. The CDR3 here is CATSRDLGTGYEQYF. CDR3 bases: TGTGCCACCAGCAGAGATCTCGGGACAGGCTACGAGCAGTACTTC.

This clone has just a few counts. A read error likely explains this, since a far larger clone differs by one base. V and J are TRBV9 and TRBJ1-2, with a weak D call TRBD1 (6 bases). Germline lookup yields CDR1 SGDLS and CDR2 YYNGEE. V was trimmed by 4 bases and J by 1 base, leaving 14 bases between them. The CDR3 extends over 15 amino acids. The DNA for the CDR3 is TGTGCCAGCAGCCAAGAACCGGACAGTAACTATGGCTACACCTTC. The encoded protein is CASSQEPDSNYGYTF.

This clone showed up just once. The CDR3 sequence: CASSQDWPRRRALNTEAFF. CDR3 in DNA: TGCGCCAGCAGCCAAGATTGGCCCAGGCGCCGTGCTCTGAACACTGAAGCTTTCTTT. This chain connects TRBV4-1 to TRBJ1-1; D unclear. The ends were cut back, 0 bases at V and 0 bases at J, with 20 bases in the middle. The CDR3 is 19 amino acids. CDR1 MGHRA and CDR2 YSYEKL come from the germline V gene.

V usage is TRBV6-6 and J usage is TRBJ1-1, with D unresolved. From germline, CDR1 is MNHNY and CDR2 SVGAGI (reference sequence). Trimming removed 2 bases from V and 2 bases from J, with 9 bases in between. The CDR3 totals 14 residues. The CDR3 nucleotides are TGTGCCAGCAGTTACGTTCGCGCTAACACTGAAGCTTTCTTT. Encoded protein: CASSYVRANTEAFF.

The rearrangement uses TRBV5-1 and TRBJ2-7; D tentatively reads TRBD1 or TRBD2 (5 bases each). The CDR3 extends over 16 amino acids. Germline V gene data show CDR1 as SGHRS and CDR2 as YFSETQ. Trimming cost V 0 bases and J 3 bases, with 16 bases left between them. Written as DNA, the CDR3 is TGCGCCAGCAGCTTGGCCAACGCGGGCAGGGACTACGAGCAGTACTTC. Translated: CASSLANAGRDYEQYF.

The CDR3 DNA reads as TGTGCCAGCAGCTCCCGGGACGAATACTACAATGAGCAGTTCTTC. Translation gives CASSSRDEYYNEQFF. This chain joins TRBV9 and TRBJ2-1; either TRBD1 or TRBD2 may supply D (5 bases each). V lost 4 bases to trimming and J lost 3 bases, with 14 bases between them. Germline values: CDR1 SGDLS, CDR2 YYNGEE. The CDR3 is 15 amino acids.

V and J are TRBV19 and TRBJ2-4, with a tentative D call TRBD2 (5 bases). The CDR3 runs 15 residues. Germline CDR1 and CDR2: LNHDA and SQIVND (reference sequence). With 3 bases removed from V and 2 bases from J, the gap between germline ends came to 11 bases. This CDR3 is CASSIGPGTKNIQYF. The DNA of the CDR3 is TGTGCCAGTAGTATCGGCCCCGGGACCAAAAACATTCAGTACTTC.

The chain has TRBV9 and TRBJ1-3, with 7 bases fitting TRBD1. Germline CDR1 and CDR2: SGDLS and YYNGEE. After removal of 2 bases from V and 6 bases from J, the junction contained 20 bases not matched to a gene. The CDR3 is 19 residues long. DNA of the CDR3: TGTGCCAGCAGCGTCGATCCCCTTATCCAGGGGGAAGTCTCAAACACCATATATTTT. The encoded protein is CASSVDPLIQGEVSNTIYF.

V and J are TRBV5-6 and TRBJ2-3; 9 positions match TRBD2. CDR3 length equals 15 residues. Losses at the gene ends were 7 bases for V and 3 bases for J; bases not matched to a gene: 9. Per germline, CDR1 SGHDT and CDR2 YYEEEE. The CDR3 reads CASSPPSGGTDTQYF. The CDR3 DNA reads TGTGCCAGCTCCCCCCCCAGCGGGGGGACAGATACGCAGTATTTT.

The CDR3 is CATSRDAGGYQETQYF. The CDR3 DNA reads as TGTGCCACCAGCAGAGATGCAGGGGGCTACCAAGAGACCCAGTACTTC. The rearrangement links TRBV15 to TRBJ2-5; 8 bases are a match to TRBD1. This CDR3 region has 16 residues. V lost 0 bases, J lost 0 bases, and 3 bases stayed unmatched. Germline assignment: CDR1 LNHNV and CDR2 YYDKDF (reference sequence).

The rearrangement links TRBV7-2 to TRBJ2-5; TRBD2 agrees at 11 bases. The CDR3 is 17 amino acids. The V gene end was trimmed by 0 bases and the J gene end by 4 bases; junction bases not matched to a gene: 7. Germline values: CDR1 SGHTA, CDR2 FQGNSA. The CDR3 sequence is CASSLAVGLAGRETQYF. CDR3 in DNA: TGTGCCAGCAGCTTAGCCGTAGGACTAGCGGGCCGAGAGACCCAGTACTTC.

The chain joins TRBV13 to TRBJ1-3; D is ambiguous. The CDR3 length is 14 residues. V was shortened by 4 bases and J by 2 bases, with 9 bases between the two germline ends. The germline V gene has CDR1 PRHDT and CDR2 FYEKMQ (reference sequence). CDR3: CASSSAGPGNTIYF. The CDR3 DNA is TGTGCCAGCAGCTCTGCAGGACCTGGAAACACCATATATTTT.

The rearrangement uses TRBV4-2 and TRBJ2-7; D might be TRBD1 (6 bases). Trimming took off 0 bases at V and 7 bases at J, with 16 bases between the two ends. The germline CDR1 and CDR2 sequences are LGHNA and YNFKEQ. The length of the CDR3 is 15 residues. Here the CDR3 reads CASSQEVPGQGEQYF. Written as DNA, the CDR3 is TGTGCCAGCAGCCAAGAGGTGCCAGGGCAGGGGGAGCAGTACTTC.

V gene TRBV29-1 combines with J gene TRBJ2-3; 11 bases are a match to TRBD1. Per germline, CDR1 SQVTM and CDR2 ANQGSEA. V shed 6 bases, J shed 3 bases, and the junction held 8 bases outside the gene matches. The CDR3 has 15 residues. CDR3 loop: CSVSRTGGGTDTQYF. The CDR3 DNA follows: TGCAGCGTCTCCCGGACAGGGGGCGGAACAGATACGCAGTATTTT.

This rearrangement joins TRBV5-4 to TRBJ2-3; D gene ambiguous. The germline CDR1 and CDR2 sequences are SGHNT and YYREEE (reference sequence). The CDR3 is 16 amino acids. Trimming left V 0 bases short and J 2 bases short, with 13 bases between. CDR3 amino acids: CASSLEDPRATDTQYF. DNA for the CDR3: TGTGCCAGCAGCTTGGAAGACCCGCGTGCCACAGATACGCAGTATTTT.

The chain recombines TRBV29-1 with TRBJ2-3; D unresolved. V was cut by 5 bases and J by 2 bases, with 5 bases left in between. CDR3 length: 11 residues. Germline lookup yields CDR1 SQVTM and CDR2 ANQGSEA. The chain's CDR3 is CSVLNTDTQYF. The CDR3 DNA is TGCAGCGTTCTGAACACAGATACGCAGTATTTT.

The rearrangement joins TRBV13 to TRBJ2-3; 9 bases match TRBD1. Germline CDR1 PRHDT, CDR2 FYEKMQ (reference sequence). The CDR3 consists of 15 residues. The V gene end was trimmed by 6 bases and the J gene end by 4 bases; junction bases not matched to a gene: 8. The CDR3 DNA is TGTGCCAGCAGAGGACAGGGGCGCGATGCAGATACGCAGTATTTT. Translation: CASRGQGRDADTQYF. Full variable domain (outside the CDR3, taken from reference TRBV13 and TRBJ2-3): AAGVIQSPRHLIKEKRETATLKCYPIPRHDTVYWYQQGPGQDPQFLISFYEKMQSDKGSIPDRFSAQQFSDYHSELNMSSLELGDSALYFCASRGQGRDADTQYFGPGTRLTVL.

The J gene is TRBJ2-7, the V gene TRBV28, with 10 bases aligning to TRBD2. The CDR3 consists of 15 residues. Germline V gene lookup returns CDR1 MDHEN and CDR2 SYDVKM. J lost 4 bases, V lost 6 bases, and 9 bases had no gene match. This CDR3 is CASSLPGTSVYEQYF. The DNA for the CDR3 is TGTGCCAGCAGCCTCCCCGGGACTAGCGTATACGAGCAGTACTTC.

The CDR3 bases are TGCGCCAGCAGCCTGGGACAGGGGAATGAAAAACTGTTTTTT. As protein: CASSLGQGNEKLFF. The chain carries TRBV5-1 and TRBJ1-4, with TRBD1 identical over 10 bases. The CDR3 consists of 14 residues. CDR1 and CDR2 from the germline V gene are SGHRS and YFSETQ. Germline trimming cut 4 bases from V and 5 bases from J; bases unmatched to any gene: 2.